This TCR beta chain emerged from a study of blood T cell repertoires in COVID-19. Looking at the study overall: Samples came from the United States, Italy and Spain, spanning acute and convalescent COVID-19. PBMCs, B-cell-depleted T cells, or T cells were the source of the cDNA or gDNA that made up the material.

Per the original methods: Amplification with reference gene primers provided the estimates of nucleated cell counts. Only in-frame clones appear in the TCRdb table, and some are missing; sequencing was by immunoSEQ multiplex PCR. That table supplies the V and J calls and clone size; D and trimming were determined from the DNA. The sample carries about 110,000 clones, 70% to 90% recorded once. Trimming cost V 9 bases and J 5 bases, with 11 bases left between them. The length of the CDR3 is 12 residues. Per the germline V gene, CDR1 is MNHEY and CDR2 is SVGAGI. The material sequenced was peripheral blood. This receptor was taken from a man between 35 and 55 years old with acute or convalescent COVID-19. The V and J genes are TRBV6-5 and TRBJ1-5, with a possible D match to TRBD1 (6 bases). The CDR3 DNA follows: TGTGCCAGTGCAAACAGGGATCAGCCCCAGCATTTT. Its translation: CASANRDQPQHF.